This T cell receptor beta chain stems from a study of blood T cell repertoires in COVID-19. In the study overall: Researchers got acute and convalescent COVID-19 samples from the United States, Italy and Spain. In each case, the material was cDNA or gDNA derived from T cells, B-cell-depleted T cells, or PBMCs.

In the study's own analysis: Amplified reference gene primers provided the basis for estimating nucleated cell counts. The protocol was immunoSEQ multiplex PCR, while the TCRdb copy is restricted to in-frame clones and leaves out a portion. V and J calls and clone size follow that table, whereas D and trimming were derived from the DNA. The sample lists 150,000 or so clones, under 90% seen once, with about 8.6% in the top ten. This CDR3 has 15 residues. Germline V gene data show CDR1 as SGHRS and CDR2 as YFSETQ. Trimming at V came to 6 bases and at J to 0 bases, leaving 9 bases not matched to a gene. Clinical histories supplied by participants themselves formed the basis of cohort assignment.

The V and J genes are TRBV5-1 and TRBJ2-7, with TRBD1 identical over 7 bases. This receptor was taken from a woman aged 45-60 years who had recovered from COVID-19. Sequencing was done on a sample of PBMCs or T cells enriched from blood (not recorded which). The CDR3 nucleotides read TGCGCCAGCACCCCGGACAGGACCAGCTCCTACGAGCAGTACTTC. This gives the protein CASTPDRTSSYEQYF.